This is a list of T cell receptor beta chains from one sample in a study of blood T cell repertoires in COVID-19. Repertoires were generated with immunoSEQ multiplex PCR, while TCRdb's copy carries only in-frame clones and drops some. The sample lists roughly 180,000 clones, about 70% occurring once. The specimen sequenced was peripheral blood. Receptor source: a woman aged 45-60 years with active or convalescent COVID-19. Each CDR3 is given without its conserved first and last residue. A D gene is named only where the DNA matches it firmly. For some rows the clone size is stated as once, few or many, or as a class when expanded; others skip it.

d_call	clone_size	cdr3_length	j_call	v_call	cdr3_aa
TRBD1	NA	13	TRBJ2-5	TRBV7-2	ASSLAGQGEETQY
NA	few	12	TRBJ2-3	TRBV7-2	ASSLRRAADTQY
TRBD2	NA	12	TRBJ2-5	TRBV5-1	ASSFAGGQETQY
TRBD1	NA	13	TRBJ1-2	TRBV6-5	ASRSGTGANYGYT
TRBD1	NA	13	TRBJ2-7	TRBV7-9	ASSLYGETGDEQY
NA	NA	14	TRBJ1-5	TRBV19	ASSMEAIYSNQPQH
TRBD1	NA	12	TRBJ1-5	TRBV11-2	ASSPGTGGQPQH
TRBD1	NA	12	TRBJ1-1	TRBV7-9	ASSPDRGSTEAF
NA	once	10	TRBJ1-1	TRBV11-2	ATSGLVTEAF
NA	NA	10	TRBJ1-5	TRBV20-1	SASLPNQPQH
NA	NA	13	TRBJ2-2	TRBV9	ASSVGGARTGELF
NA	NA	12	TRBJ2-1	TRBV28	ASSLPGARNEQF
NA	NA	10	TRBJ2-3	TRBV5-1	ASRQGTDTQY
NA	NA	13	TRBJ1-2	TRBV7-2	ASSPDSKTLWGYT
TRBD1	NA	13	TRBJ1-2	TRBV2	ASSPTGGAWYGYT
NA	NA	11	TRBJ1-1	TRBV29-1	SVERGFSTEAF
TRBD1	NA	12	TRBJ2-5	TRBV5-1	ASSLDRGRETQY
TRBD1	NA	12	TRBJ2-7	TRBV7-2	ASSVRQGGYEQY
TRBD2	NA	15	TRBJ2-7	TRBV6-2/TRBV6-3	ASSRLAGGSSSYEQY
NA	NA	10	TRBJ1-3	TRBV10-3	AISESGYTIY
TRBD2	NA	14	TRBJ2-1	TRBV6-4	ASSHEAGGSYNEQF
NA	few	13	TRBJ2-2	TRBV19	ASSIVSSGTGELF
NA	NA	10	TRBJ1-4	TRBV29-1	SVGAGNEKLF
TRBD1	once	15	TRBJ2-6	TRBV19	ASSGTGLPSGANVLT
NA	NA	14	TRBJ2-5	TRBV4-1	ASSQGVFSGQETQY
NA	NA	11	TRBJ1-2	TRBV2	ASSDRQIYGYT
TRBD2	NA	14	TRBJ2-2	TRBV5-1	ASSLPPSGGAGELF
NA	NA	13	TRBJ2-3	TRBV7-9	ASSLVGSVADTQY
NA	NA	8	TRBJ1-2	TRBV2	ASSEAQGR
TRBD1	NA	13	TRBJ1-4	TRBV7-2	ASSSTGTVTEKLF
TRBD1	NA	13	TRBJ1-2	TRBV7-2	ASSVFTGTGKGYT
TRBD1	NA	13	TRBJ1-3	TRBV6-5	ASSYGQGSGNTIY
NA	NA	11	TRBJ1-1	TRBV2	ASSPGGNTEAF
NA	NA	12	TRBJ1-1	TRBV18	ASSPPNGNTEAF
NA	NA	11	TRBJ1-5	TRBV6-5	ASSPGIGQPQH
TRBD1	NA	13	TRBJ1-2	TRBV7-2	ASSTSGTGNYGYT
NA	few	13	TRBJ1-2	TRBV7-2	ASSSTVSGDYGYT
NA	NA	12	TRBJ2-3	TRBV7-3	ASSLTTDTDTQY
NA	once	15	TRBJ2-6	TRBV18	ASSQGTPRSGANVLT
NA	NA	13	TRBJ2-7	TRBV19	ASSSLTPRLWEQY
NA	NA	13	TRBJ2-2	TRBV24-1	ATSDTTRNTGELF
NA	NA	14	TRBJ1-1	TRBV5-6	ASSLGAGAMNTEAF
TRBD2	NA	13	TRBJ2-7	TRBV7-2	ASSLPGLGNYEQY
NA	NA	11	TRBJ1-4	TRBV28	ASSLDGGEKLF
TRBD1	once	13	TRBJ1-1	TRBV28	ASSTRTGRGTEAF
NA	NA	14	TRBJ2-4	TRBV4-1	ASSEPGQPTKNIQY
TRBD1	NA	14	TRBJ1-2	TRBV3-1/TRBV3-2	ASSLLPDRGCYGYT
NA	NA	12	TRBJ2-7	TRBV19	ASSAQGWYYEQY
TRBD2	NA	15	TRBJ2-1	TRBV28	ASSLGGSGRARNEQF
TRBD1	few	11	TRBJ1-5	TRBV12-3/TRBV12-4	ASSTGENQPQH
NA	NA	12	TRBJ2-7	TRBV5-6	ASSFGGSPYEQY
NA	NA	16	TRBJ1-5	TRBV5-4	ASSFRSDTPRTHQPQH
NA	NA	12	TRBJ2-7	TRBV5-5	ASSFPPQDYEQY
NA	once	13	TRBJ1-1	TRBV7-2	ASSLNGLSSSEAF
NA	few	12	TRBJ1-5	TRBV6-5	ASNHDRSNQPQH